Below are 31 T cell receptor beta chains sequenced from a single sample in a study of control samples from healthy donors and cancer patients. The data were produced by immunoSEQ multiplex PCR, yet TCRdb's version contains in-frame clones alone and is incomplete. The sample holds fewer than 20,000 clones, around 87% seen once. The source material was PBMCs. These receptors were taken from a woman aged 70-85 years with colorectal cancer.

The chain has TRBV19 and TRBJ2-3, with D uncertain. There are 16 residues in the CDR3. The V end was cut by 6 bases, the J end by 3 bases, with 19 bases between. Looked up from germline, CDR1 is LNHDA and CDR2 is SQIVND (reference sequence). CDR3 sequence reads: CASSPLDLTSTDTQYF. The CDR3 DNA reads TGTGCCAGTAGCCCCCTGGACCTAACCAGTACAGATACGCAGTATTTT.

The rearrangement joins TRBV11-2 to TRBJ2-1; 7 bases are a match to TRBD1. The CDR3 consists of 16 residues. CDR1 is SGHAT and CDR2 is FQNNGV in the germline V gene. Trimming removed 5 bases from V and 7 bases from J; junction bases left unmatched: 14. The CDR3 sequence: CASSPSPRGRRNEQFF. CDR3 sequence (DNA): TGTGCCAGCAGCCCATCCCCCAGGGGGAGACGGAATGAGCAGTTCTTC.

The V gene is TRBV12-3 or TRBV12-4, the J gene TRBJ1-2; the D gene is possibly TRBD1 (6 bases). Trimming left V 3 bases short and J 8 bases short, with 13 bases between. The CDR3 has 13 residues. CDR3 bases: TGTGCCAGCAGTTTCGAGGGGGGCGGGGGCTACACCTTC. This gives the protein CASSFEGGGGYTF.

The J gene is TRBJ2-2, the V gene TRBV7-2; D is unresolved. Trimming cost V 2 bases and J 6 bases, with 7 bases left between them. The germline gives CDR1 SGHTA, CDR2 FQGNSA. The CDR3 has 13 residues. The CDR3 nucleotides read TGTGCCAGCAGCTTACTAGAGGCCGGGGAGCTGTTTTTT. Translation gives CASSLLEAGELFF.

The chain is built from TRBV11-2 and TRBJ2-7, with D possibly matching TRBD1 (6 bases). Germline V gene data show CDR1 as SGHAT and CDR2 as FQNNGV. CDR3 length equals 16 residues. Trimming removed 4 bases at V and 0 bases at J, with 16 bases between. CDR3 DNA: TGTGCCAGCAGCTCTCGACAGGTCTCTAGCTCCTACGAGCAGTACTTC. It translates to CASSSRQVSSSYEQYF.

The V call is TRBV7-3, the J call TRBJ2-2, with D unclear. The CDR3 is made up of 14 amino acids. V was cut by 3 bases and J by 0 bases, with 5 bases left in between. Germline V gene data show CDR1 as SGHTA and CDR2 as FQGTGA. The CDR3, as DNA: TGTGCCAGCAGCTTGATTTCGAACACCGGGGAGCTGTTTTTT. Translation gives CASSLISNTGELFF.

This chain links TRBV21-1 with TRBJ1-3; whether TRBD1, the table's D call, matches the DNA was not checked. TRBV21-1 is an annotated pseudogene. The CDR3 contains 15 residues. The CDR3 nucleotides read TGTGCCAGCAGCAGACAGGGGGCTTCTGGAAACACCATATATTTT. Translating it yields CASSRQGASGNTIYF.

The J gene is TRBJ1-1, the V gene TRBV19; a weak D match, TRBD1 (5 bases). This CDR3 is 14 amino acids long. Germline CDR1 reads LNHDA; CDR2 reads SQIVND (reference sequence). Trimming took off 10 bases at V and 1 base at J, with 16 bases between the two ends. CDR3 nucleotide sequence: TGTGCCACCAAGGGGCTCAGTCGGAACACTGAAGCTTTCTTT. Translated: CATKGLSRNTEAFF.

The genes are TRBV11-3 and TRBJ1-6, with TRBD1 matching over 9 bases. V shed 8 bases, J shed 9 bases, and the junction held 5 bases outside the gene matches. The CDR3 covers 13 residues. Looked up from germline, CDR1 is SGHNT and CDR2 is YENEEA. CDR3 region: CASGTGLGSPLHF. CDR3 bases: TGTGCCAGCGGGACAGGGCTTGGTTCACCCCTCCACTTT.

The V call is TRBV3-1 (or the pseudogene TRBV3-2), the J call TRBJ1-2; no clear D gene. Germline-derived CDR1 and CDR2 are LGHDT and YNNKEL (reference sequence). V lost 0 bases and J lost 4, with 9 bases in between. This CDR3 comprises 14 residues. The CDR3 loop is CASSQDSAGYGYTF. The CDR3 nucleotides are TGTGCCAGCAGCCAAGATTCGGCAGGCTATGGCTACACCTTC.

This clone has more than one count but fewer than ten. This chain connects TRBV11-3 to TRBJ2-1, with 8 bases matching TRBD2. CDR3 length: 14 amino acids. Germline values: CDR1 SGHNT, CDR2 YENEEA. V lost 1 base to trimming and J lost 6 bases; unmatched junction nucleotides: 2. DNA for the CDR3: TGTGCCAGCAGCTTAGCGCGGGGGGCCAATGAGCAGTTCTTC. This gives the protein CASSLARGANEQFF.

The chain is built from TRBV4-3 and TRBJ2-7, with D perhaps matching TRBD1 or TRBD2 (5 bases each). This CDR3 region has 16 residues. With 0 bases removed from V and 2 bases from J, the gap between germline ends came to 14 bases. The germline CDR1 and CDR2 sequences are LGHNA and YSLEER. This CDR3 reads CASSQDPGRGPYEQYF. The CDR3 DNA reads TGCGCCAGCAGCCAAGATCCTGGAAGGGGACCCTACGAGCAGTACTTC.

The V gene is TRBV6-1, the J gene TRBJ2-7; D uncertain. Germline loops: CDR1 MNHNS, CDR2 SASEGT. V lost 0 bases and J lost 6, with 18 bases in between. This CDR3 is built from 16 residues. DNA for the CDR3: TGTGCCAGCAGTGAAGCGTCCACTCCCCGAACGGGCGAGCAGTACTTC. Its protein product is CASSEASTPRTGEQYF.

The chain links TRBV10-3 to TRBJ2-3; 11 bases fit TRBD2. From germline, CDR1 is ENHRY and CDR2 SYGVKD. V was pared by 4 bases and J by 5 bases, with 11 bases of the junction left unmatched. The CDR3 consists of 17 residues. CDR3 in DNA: TGTGCCATCAGTGGGGGTAGCGGGAGGGCCGTGGGAGATACGCAGTATTTT. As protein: CAISGGSGRAVGDTQYF.

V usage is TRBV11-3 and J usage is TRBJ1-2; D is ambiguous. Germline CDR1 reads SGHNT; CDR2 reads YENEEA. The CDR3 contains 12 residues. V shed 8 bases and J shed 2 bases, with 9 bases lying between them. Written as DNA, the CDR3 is TGTGCCAGCGAGGAGGGAAACTATGGCTACACCTTC. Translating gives CASEEGNYGYTF.

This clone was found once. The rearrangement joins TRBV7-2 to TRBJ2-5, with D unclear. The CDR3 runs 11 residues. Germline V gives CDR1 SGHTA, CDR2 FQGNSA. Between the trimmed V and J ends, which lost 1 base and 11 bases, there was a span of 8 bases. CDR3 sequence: CASSLGPAQYF. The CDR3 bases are TGTGCCAGCAGCTTAGGGCCGGCTCAGTACTTC.

DNA for the CDR3: TGCGCCAGCAGCTTGTCTAGGGGCTCCCCCTACAATGAGCAGTTCTTC. Translation gives CASSLSRGSPYNEQFF. The V gene is TRBV5-1, the J gene TRBJ2-1; D is perhaps TRBD1 (5 bases). V was cut by 1 base and J by 2 bases, with 13 bases left in between. This CDR3 contains 16 residues. The germline V gene has CDR1 SGHRS and CDR2 YFSETQ.

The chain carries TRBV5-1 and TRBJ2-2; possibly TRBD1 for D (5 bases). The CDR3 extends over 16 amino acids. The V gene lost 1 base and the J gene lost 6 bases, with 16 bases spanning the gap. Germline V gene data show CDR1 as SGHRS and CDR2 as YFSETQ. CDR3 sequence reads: CASSLKGQGLSGELFF. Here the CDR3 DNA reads TGCGCCAGCAGCTTGAAGGGCCAGGGTCTATCCGGGGAGCTGTTTTTT. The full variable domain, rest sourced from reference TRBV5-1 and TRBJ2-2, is KAGVTQTPRYLIKTRGQQVTLSCSPISGHRSVSWYQQTPGQGLQFLFEYFSETQRNKGNFPGRFSGRQFSNSRSEMNVSTLELGDSALYLCASSLKGQGLSGELFFGEGSRLTVL.

The CDR3 sequence is CASTLRREVNTEAFF. The CDR3 coding sequence is TGTGCCAGCACTCTACGTAGGGAGGTGAACACTGAAGCTTTCTTT. V usage is TRBV6-5 and J usage is TRBJ1-1; no clear D gene. Germline CDR1 and CDR2: MNHEY and SVGAGI. The length of the CDR3 is 15 residues. The V end lost 7 bases, the J end lost 0 bases, and 15 bases lay between the germline ends.

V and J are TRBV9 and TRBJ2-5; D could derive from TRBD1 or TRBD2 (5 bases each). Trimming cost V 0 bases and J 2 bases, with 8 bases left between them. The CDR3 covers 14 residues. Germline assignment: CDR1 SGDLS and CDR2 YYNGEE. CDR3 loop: CASSVDWGQETQYF. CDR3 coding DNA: TGTGCCAGCAGCGTAGATTGGGGGCAAGAGACCCAGTACTTC.

The CDR3 loop reads CASSSAPLDTQYF. The CDR3 region has the DNA TGTGCCAGCAGCTCTGCGCCTCTAGATACGCAGTATTTT. This chain links TRBV7-6 with TRBJ2-3; D not certain. The CDR3 is 13 residues long. The germline gives CDR1 SGHVS, CDR2 FNYEAQ. Trimming removed 4 bases at V and 5 bases at J, with 10 bases between.

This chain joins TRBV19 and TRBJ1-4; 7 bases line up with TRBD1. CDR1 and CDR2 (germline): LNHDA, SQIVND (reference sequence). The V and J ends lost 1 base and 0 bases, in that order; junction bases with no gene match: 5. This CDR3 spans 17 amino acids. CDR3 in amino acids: CASSIGGTVATNEKLFF. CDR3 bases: TGTGCCAGTAGTATAGGTGGGACAGTCGCAACTAATGAAAAACTGTTTTTT.

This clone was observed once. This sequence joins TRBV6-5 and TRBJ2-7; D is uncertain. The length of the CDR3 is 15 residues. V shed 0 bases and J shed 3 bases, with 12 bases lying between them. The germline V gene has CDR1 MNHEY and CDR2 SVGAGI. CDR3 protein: CASSYSSDSFYEQYF. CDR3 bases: TGTGCCAGCAGTTACTCGTCCGACTCCTTCTACGAGCAGTACTTC.

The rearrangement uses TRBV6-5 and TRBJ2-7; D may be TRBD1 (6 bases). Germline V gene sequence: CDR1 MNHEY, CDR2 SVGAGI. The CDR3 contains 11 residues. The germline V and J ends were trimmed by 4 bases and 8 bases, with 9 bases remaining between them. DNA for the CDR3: TGTGCCAGCAGTTCCAGGGGACAGCAGTACTTC. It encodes CASSSRGQQYF.

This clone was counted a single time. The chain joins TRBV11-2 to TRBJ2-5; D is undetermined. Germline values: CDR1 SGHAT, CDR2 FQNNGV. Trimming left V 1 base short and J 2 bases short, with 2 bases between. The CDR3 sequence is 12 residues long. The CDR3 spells CASSLGQETQYF. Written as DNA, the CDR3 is TGTGCCAGCAGCTTAGGGCAAGAGACCCAGTACTTC.

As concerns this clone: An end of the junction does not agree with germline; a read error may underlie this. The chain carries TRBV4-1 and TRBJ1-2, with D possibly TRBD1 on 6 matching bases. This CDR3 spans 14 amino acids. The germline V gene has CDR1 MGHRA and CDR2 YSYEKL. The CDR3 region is CASNQPGDPYGYTF. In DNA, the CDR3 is TGCGCCAGCAACCAACCAGGGGATCCCTATGGCTACACCTTC.

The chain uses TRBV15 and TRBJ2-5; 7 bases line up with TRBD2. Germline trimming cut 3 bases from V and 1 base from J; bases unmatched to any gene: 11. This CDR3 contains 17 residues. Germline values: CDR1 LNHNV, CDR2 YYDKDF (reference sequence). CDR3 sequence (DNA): TGTGCCACCAGCAGGACCCCCTCTAGCGGCTTCCAAGAGACCCAGTACTTC. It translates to CATSRTPSSGFQETQYF.

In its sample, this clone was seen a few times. The CDR3 sequence is CAGGKRGQPQHF. CDR3 coding DNA: TGTGCCGGGGGAAAGCGGGGTCAGCCCCAGCATTTT. The chain joins TRBV19 to TRBJ1-5; the D gene is possibly TRBD1 (5 bases). CDR1 is LNHDA and CDR2 is SQIVND in the germline V gene (reference sequence). V dropped 11 bases and J dropped 6 bases, with 14 bases sitting between them. There are 12 residues in the CDR3. Variable domain in full (rest from reference TRBV19 and TRBJ1-5): DGGITQSPKYLFRKEGQNVTLSCEQNLNHDAMYWYRQDPGQGLRLIYYSQIVNDFQKGDIAEGYSVSREKKESFPLTVTSAQKNPTAFYLCAGGKRGQPQHFGDGTRLSIL.

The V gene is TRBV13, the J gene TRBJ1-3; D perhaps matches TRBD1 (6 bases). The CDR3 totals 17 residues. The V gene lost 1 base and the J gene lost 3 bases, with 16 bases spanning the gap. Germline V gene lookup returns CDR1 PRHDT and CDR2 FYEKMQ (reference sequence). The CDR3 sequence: CASSLESGGLGGNTIYF. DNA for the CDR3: TGTGCCAGCAGCTTAGAGTCGGGGGGGCTCGGTGGAAACACCATATATTTT.

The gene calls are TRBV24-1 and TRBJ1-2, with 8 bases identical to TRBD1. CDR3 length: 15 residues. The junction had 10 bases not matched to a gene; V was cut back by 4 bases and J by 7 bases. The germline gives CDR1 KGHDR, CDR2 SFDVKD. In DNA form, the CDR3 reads TGTGCCACCAGTGAACCCGGGACAGGTTCTGCTGGCTACACCTTC. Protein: CATSEPGTGSAGYTF.

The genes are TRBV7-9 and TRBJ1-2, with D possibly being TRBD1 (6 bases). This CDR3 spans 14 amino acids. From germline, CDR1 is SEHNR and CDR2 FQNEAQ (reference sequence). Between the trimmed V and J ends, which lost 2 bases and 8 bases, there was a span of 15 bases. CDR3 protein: CASSLNFRGGGYTF. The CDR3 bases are TGTGCCAGCAGCTTAAACTTCAGGGGAGGCGGCTACACCTTC.